Here is one TCR beta chain with its context. This clonotype has only a few counts. Its antigen is unknown. No qualities accompany the bases; no much larger clone lies one base away. In the paper's terms, the treatment or condition label means: 10-day PBMC culture with coronavirus spike peptide pools or control peptides (ViraFEST assay). To expand antigen-specific T cells with peptide pools and then pick out the expanded clonotypes through TCR sequencing, the study relied on the ViraFEST assay. The convalescent patients' positive SARS-CoV-2 PCR tests fell between March and December 2020, which was before the Alpha, Beta and Delta variants emerged in the United States. Each well held 2 million or so PBMCs cultured in IMDM containing about 5% human AB serum and 9 to 10 IU/ml IL-2, with approximately 9.2 ug/ml peptide pools added. Half of the culture medium was replaced with fresh IL-2-containing medium on days 3 and 7. Once the cells had been in culture for about 10 days, the EasySep CD4+ T cell isolation kit was used to isolate CD4+ T cells by negative selection. Ficoll-Paque Plus gradient centrifugation was used to isolate PBMCs from whole blood, and the isolated PBMCs were then either used fresh or cryopreserved at -140C. Culture conditions were generally each tested in triplicate wells.

This entry belongs to a study of vaccination and CD4 T cells after COVID-19 (dated 2022 in TCRdb). Regarding the complete study: SARS-CoV-2 positivity had been established in the convalescent patients by nasal swab PCR, and mild disease was recorded in several of these patients and severe disease in one. In ten to eleven COVID-19 convalescent patients and a handful of infection-naive healthy vaccine recipients, the spike-specific CD4+ TCR repertoire before mRNA vaccination was compared with the repertoire after mRNA vaccination. The convalescent cohort included six males and four females, with two Hispanic individuals, seven Caucasians, two Asians and one multiracial person. Culture stimuli were overlapping spike peptide pools from SARS-CoV-2 and from the common cold coronaviruses HCoV-NL63, HCoV-OC43 and HCoV-229E. Post-COVID blood samples were collected from convalescent patients a median of approximately 100 days after diagnosis, with a range of roughly 35 to 170 days. Post-vaccine blood samples were taken a median of about 72 days after the second vaccine dose, with a range of about 14 to 241 days. Participants got two doses of the Pfizer-BioNTech BNT162b2 vaccine (n=8) or two doses of the Moderna mRNA-1273 vaccine (n=2). Control cultures used a CEFX viral epitope pool as positive control, an HIV-1 Nef peptide pool as negative control, or no peptide. Study-wide findings and limitations: Among convalescent patients, a median around 83% of the SARS-CoV-2-reactive clones seen after vaccination appeared only after vaccination, which suggests priming specific to the vaccine. In convalescent patients, nearly all vaccine-specific clones (304 of 307) were found to be mono-reactive for SARS-CoV-2 spike rather than cross-reactive with common cold coronaviruses. The study included relatively few convalescent patients and did not analyze early timepoints after natural infection. The median number of SARS-CoV-2-reactive clonotypes rose from 21 after infection to a few dozen after vaccination, but the change was not significant.

Trimming accounts for 3 bases at V and 1 base at J, while the number of junction bases matched to no gene is 4. CDR1 and CDR2, per the germline V gene (reference sequence), are SEHNR and FQNEAQ. The CDR3 runs 15 residues from the cysteine to the phenylalanine. The CDR3 DNA has 45 bases and is translated from base 1. The method was PCR. At the Johns Hopkins FTIC core, DNA from the cultured CD4+ T cells underwent TCR sequencing with the Oncomine TCR Beta short-read assay. Genomic DNA was extracted from the cultured CD4+ T cells with the QIAamp micro DNA kit. Oncomine TCR Beta libraries made from cultured CD4+ T cells were pooled using unique dual indexes and sequenced on an Illumina iSeq 100. Under the source paper's analysis protocol: Non-productive sequences were removed, and CDR3s not starting with C, not ending with F or W, or shorter than 7 amino acids were discarded. Antigen-specific clonotypes were identified using the MANAFEST web application through comparison of peptide-stimulated wells with reference and other culture wells. To be called positive, a clone needed an FDR below 0.05, an odds ratio above 5, and a productive frequency above 0.1% in at least two of three replicate wells. A clonotype was classed as cross-reactive if the clonotype showed significant expansion both in SARS-CoV-2 spike wells and in at least one common cold coronavirus spike condition. Similarity between CDR3 sequences was evaluated in R version 3.6.1 using Levenshtein distances (stringdist) and unrooted phylogenetic trees (ape). The raw public data were reprocessed by TCRdb itself: fastp quality trimming at Q25, MiXCR clonotype calling, in-frame beta chains only. Rows are combined by CDR3 protein, so each entry shows the most common genes and DNA. The authors' filters were not applied to this entry. The sample records about 15,000 distinct CDR3 sequences, 48% of which are singletons. The ten largest clones capture 4.9% of the sample.

The chain was built from TRBV7-9 and TRBJ1-1; 8 central bases correspond to TRBD1. This clonotype originated in a human donor who had recovered from COVID-19. Specimen: CD4+ T cells from blood, cultured in vitro, collected before SARS-CoV-2 vaccination. Here is the DNA: TGTGCCAGCAGCTTTGGAGACAGGGGGAACACTGAAGCTTTCTTT. This gives the protein CASSFGDRGNTEAFF.